This paragraph reports one T cell receptor beta chain. The sample is drawn from a study of early T cells in non-severe SARS-CoV-2 infection. The wider study: Investigators sequenced bulk RNA drawn from unsorted whole blood, and chains remained unpaired.

The CDR3 is made up of 15 amino acids. Trimming took 3 bases from V and 1 from J; bases not matched to a gene: 4. CDR1 and CDR2 from the germline V gene are SGHTA and FQGNSA. Individual cDNA molecules carried attached unique molecular identifiers. MiXCR, run by TCRdb on the 5' RACE reads, gives a single entry per CDR3 protein. Here the sample spans over 45,000 distinct CDR3 sequences, roughly 15% being singletons. The rearrangement links TRBV7-2 to TRBJ2-3; 7 bases fit TRBD1. This material consisted of whole blood, taken at baseline. This clonotype was obtained from an adult who was a healthcare worker with PCR-confirmed SARS-CoV-2 infection or an uninfected control (not recorded which). The chain's CDR3 is CASSFWTGRTDTQYF. The CDR3, as DNA: TGTGCCAGCAGCTTTTGGACAGGCCGCACAGATACGCAGTATTTT.